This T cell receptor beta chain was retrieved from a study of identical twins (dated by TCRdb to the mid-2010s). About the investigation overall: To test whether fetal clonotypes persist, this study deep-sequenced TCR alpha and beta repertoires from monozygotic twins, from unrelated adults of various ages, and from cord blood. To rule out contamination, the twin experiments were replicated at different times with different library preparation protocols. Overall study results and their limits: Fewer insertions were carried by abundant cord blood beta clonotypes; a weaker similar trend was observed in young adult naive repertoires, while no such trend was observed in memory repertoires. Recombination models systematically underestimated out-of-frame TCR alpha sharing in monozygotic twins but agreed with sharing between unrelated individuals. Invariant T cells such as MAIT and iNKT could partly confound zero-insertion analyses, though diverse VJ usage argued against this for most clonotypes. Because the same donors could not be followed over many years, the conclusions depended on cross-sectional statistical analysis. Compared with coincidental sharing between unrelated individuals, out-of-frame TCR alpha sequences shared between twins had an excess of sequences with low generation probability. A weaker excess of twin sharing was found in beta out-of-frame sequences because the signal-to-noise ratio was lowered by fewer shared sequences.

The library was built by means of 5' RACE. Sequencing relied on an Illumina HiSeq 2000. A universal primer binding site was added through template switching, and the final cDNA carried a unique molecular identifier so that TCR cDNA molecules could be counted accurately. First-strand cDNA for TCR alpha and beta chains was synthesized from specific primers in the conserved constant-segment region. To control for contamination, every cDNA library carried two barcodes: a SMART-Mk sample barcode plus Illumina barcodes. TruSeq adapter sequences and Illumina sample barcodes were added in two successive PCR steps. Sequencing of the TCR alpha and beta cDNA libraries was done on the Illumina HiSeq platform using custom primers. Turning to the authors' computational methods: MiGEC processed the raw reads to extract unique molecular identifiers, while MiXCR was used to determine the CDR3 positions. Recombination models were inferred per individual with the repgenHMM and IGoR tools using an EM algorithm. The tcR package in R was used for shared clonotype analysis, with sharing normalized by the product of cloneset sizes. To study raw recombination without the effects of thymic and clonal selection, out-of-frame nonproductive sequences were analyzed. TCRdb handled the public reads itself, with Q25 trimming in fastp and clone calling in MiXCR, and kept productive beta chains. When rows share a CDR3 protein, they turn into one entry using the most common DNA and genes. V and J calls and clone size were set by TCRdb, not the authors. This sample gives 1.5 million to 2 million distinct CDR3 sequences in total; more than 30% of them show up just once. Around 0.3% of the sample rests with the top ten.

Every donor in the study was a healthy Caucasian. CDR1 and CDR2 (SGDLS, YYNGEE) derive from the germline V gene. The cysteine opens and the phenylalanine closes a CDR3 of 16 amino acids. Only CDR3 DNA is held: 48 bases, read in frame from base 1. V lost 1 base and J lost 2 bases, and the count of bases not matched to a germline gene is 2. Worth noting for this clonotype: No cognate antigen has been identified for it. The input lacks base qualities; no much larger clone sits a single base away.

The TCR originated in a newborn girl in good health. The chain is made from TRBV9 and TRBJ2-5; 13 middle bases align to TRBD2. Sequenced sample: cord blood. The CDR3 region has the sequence CASSVTSGGAQETQYF. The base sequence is TGTGCCAGCAGCGTAACTAGCGGGGGGGCTCAAGAGACCCAGTACTTC.